This T cell receptor beta chain was recorded in a study of T cell responses to AZD1222 COVID-19 vaccine. General study results and limits: Donors were chiefly white British, with a greater number of females, and clonal diversity was perhaps underestimated.

Regarding this clone: Its cognate antigen is unknown.

Germline assignment: CDR1 MNHEY and CDR2 SMNVEV (reference sequence). CDR3 length equals 12 residues. Trimming pared 3 bases from V and 7 bases from J, leaving 9 bases between. TCRdb's copy holds only in-frame clones and misses some; the assay was immunoSEQ multiplex PCR. Of 250,000 to 300,000 clones in the sample, approximately 94% are singletons; the top ten hold roughly 0.51%. Analyses pooled second doses at about 4 or about 12 weeks. The V gene is TRBV27, the J gene TRBJ1-1; D uncertain. The sample was peripheral blood, taken 28 days after the second AZD1222 dose. The source of this sequence is an adult who received the AZD1222 COVID-19 vaccine. DNA of the CDR3: TGTGCCAGCAGTTTTAGTTCGGGTGAAGCTTTCTTT. Its translation: CASSFSSGEAFF.